A selection of T cell receptor beta chains follows, all from one sample in a study of PD-1 blockade in classical Hodgkin lymphoma. Produced via immunoSEQ multiplex PCR; TCRdb's table is partial and in-frame only. The repertoire includes under 70,000 clones, around 88% of them detected once, and around 13% sits in the top ten. The sequenced sample was peripheral blood mononuclear cells (PBMCs), obtained at baseline. These receptors came from a human donor with classical Hodgkin lymphoma. CDR3s leave out the opening cysteine and the closing phenylalanine or tryptophan. Expanded clones are given a class, and other clones once, few, many or no size at all.

>14|TRBJ2-7|-|TRBV4-1
ASSQDGGRVSYEQY
>9|TRBJ2-5|-|TRBV5-4
ASSLQETQY
>15|TRBJ2-3|-|TRBV4-2
ASSPRLAGAPTDTQY
>11|TRBJ1-5|-|TRBV28
ASSLNGNQPQH
>12|TRBJ1-5|-|TRBV7-6
ASSTGEGYQPQH
>13|TRBJ2-1|-|TRBV6-6
ASSSTGYFNNEQF
>13|TRBJ1-2|-|TRBV4-3
ASSQDLGANYGYT
>13|TRBJ2-3|-|TRBV2
ASSLYGGVTDTQY
>15|TRBJ1-2|-|TRBV5-8
ASSLFRGQVTLWGYT
>12|TRBJ2-5|-|TRBV19
ASSILGGQETQY
>14|TRBJ1-6|-|TRBV9
ASSARDSIGNSPLH
>13|TRBJ1-2|-|TRBV4-3
ASSRRDRENYGYT
>14|TRBJ2-1|few|TRBV7-8
ASSLVGSSTLSEQF
>13|TRBJ2-3|-|TRBV29-1
SVDQRTGPTDTQY
>14|TRBJ2-3|once|TRBV4-3
ASSQRTGKGTDTQY
>11|TRBJ1-1|few|TRBV30
AWRRTGDTEAF
>14|TRBJ1-2|-|TRBV27
ASSLFSNRGWYGYT
>12|TRBJ1-2|-|TRBV5-1
ASRGTGTVNGYT
>13|TRBJ1-2|-|TRBV7-9
ASSPWGQLNYGYT
>14|TRBJ2-6|-|TRBV29-1
SVEDLGGSGANVLT
>14|TRBJ1-3|-|TRBV9
ASSVGSSSSGNTIY
>9|TRBJ1-1|-|TRBV20-1
SASYFEEAF
>12|TRBJ2-4|-|TRBV7-2
ASSPGTGDNIQY
>11|TRBJ2-1|-|TRBV11-3
ASSDRTRNEQF
>10|TRBJ2-1|-|TRBV4-2
ASSQDYNEQF
>15|TRBJ2-3|-|TRBV15
ATSSLAGAFDTDTQY
>13|TRBJ2-1|-|TRBV28
ASTQGQSPRNEQF
>15|TRBJ1-3|-|TRBV5-6
ASSLEVGLGSGNTIY
>15|TRBJ1-3|-|TRBV9
ASSSFLGDKRGNTIY
>13|TRBJ1-2|-|TRBV6-1
ASSIEIQGEYGYT
>10|TRBJ1-2|-|TRBV9
ASTRVIGGYT
>11|TRBJ1-5|once|TRBV6-1
ASGGEARQPQH
>13|TRBJ2-3|-|TRBV25-1
ASSESGGPTDTQY
>11|TRBJ2-3|-|TRBV7-3
ASSSEGSDTQY
>14|TRBJ1-3|-|TRBV6-5
ASSYSGGHSGNTIY
>13|TRBJ1-5|medium-sized|TRBV7-6
ASSNTGQNNQPQH
>10|TRBJ1-2|-|TRBV19
ASSTGGGGYT
>10|TRBJ1-4|-|TRBV2
ASSENREKLF
>11|TRBJ2-1|-|TRBV29-1
SVALAGAFSQF
>11|TRBJ2-7|many|TRBV9
ASSVAGGTEQY
>12|TRBJ2-2|few|TRBV6-5
ASSYDSVTGELF
>14|TRBJ2-2|-|TRBV4-3
ASSHETSGGTGELF
>14|TRBJ2-7|once|TRBV4-2
ASSQDGTGGAYEQY
>11|TRBJ1-2|-|TRBV29-1
SVEGGQRYGYT